The present TCR beta chain was sequenced within a study of blood T cell repertoires in COVID-19. On the study more broadly: PBMCs, B-cell-depleted T cells, or T cells were the source of the cDNA or gDNA that made up the material.

Adults between about 18 and 95 years of age took part from approximately 24 US areas. Self-reported history from a screening survey and questionnaire set each donor's cohort. Using immunoSEQ multiplex PCR, the repertoire was profiled, and TCRdb retains in-frame clones only, with some absent. Of about 220,000 clones detected, around 89% appear once; the ten largest clones hold more than 12%. The CDR3 loop spans 17 amino acids. Germline trimming cut 3 bases from V and 0 bases from J; bases unmatched to any gene: 5. Germline V gene sequence: CDR1 KGHSH, CDR2 LQKENI. Material for sequencing was PBMCs or T cells enriched from blood (not recorded which). The V and J genes are TRBV18 and TRBJ1-6; 7 bases match TRBD1. The clonotype originates from a man in his thirties or forties who had been exposed to COVID-19. Here the CDR3 reads CASSPEYRGSYNSPLHF. The CDR3 DNA is TGTGCCAGCTCACCCGAGTACAGGGGCTCCTATAATTCACCCCTCCACTTT.